What follows are 31 T cell receptor beta chains derived from one specimen sequenced in a study of control samples from healthy donors and cancer patients (dated by TCRdb to 2020 to 2022). The library was built by means of the immunoSEQ multiplex PCR assay. TCRdb stores this immuneACCESS table with in-frame sequences only. Part of the clones is absent; in the studies checked, under half of the shortfall reflects unresolved V genes, and no reason is known for the rest. This sample has about 120,000 clones in its table, and 75% to 95% of those were observed once. The ten top clones hold about 2.7% of the sample. Sample: blood. The source of these receptors is a man aged 35 to 55 in good health.

The chain uses TRBV30 and TRBJ2-7, with unresolved D. Germline CDR1 is GTSNPN and CDR2 is SVGIG (reference sequence). V was clipped by 5 bases and J by 0 bases, with 8 bases between them. The CDR3 has 12 amino acids. This CDR3 reads CAWGVNSYEQYF. The CDR3 nucleotides are TGTGCCTGGGGGGTAAACTCCTACGAGCAGTACTTC.

The chain links TRBV10-2 to TRBJ2-3; D uncertain. There are 13 residues in the CDR3. V gave up 3 bases and J gave up 2 bases, with 6 bases separating them. Germline V gene lookup returns CDR1 WSHSY and CDR2 SAAADI. The CDR3 reads CASSERNTDTQYF. CDR3 sequence (DNA): TGCGCCAGCAGTGAACGGAACACAGATACGCAGTATTTT.

This chain connects TRBV5-1 to TRBJ2-3, with 12 bases aligning to TRBD2. Germline V gene lookup returns CDR1 SGHRS and CDR2 YFSETQ. This CDR3 contains 16 residues. Trimming cost V 3 bases and J 6 bases; bases outside gene matches: 8. CDR3 nucleotides: TGCGCCAGCAGCTACTCTAGCGGGGGGGCGATGGATACGCAGTATTTT. The encoded protein is CASSYSSGGAMDTQYF.

This chain uses TRBV2 with TRBJ2-4, with 9 bases lining up with TRBD1. CDR3 length: 17 residues. The V gene end was trimmed by 9 bases and the J gene end by 0 bases; junction bases not matched to a gene: 12. Germline V lookup: CDR1 SNHLY, CDR2 FYNNEI. The CDR3 sequence is CASYRDRVFGAKNIQYF. CDR3 coding DNA: TGTGCCAGTTATAGGGACAGGGTTTTTGGAGCCAAAAACATTCAGTACTTC.

The V call is TRBV18, the J call TRBJ2-5, with TRBD2 as a possible D gene (6 bases). This CDR3 contains 13 residues. V was clipped by 1 base and J by 9 bases, with 12 bases between them. Germline V gene data show CDR1 as KGHSH and CDR2 as LQKENI. The CDR3 DNA reads as TGTGCCAGCTCACCACTCGGAGGGTGGGCCCAGTACTTC. Translating gives CASSPLGGWAQYF.

The gene calls are TRBV3-1 (or the pseudogene TRBV3-2) and TRBJ2-7; D remains unclear. Trimming took off 2 bases at V and 0 bases at J, with 8 bases between the two ends. The CDR3 consists of 14 residues. CDR1 is LGHDT, CDR2 YNNKEL, per germline (reference sequence). CDR3 bases: TGTGCCAGCAGCCAAAACGACATCTCCTACGAGCAGTACTTC. It yields the protein CASSQNDISYEQYF.

A few counts support this clone. The rearrangement joins TRBV5-1 to TRBJ1-3, with TRBD1 matching over 8 bases. The CDR3 is 15 amino acids. V lost 3 bases, J lost 2 bases, and 4 bases stayed unmatched. CDR1 is SGHRS, CDR2 YFSETQ, per germline. CDR3 nucleotide sequence: TGCGCCAGCAGCTCCCGGACAGGGACTGGAAACACCATATATTTT. Translated: CASSSRTGTGNTIYF.

The rearrangement uses TRBV30 and TRBJ1-1, with D unclear. CDR3 length: 12 amino acids. Germline-derived CDR1 and CDR2 are GTSNPN and SVGIG (reference sequence). Trimming removed 0 bases from V and 6 bases from J, with 8 bases in between. The CDR3: CAWSVGGAEAFF. For the CDR3, the DNA is TGTGCCTGGAGTGTAGGCGGTGCTGAAGCTTTCTTT.

This clone has more than one count but fewer than ten. The chain employs TRBV19 and TRBJ2-7; 9 bases line up with TRBD1. With V trimmed by 3 bases and J by 3 bases, 6 bases remained unmatched. The CDR3 covers 15 residues. CDR1 is LNHDA, CDR2 SQIVND, per germline (reference sequence). In nucleotides, the CDR3 is TGTGCCAGTAGTATCCCGGGACAGGGTGTCTACGAGCAGTACTTC. Its protein product is CASSIPGQGVYEQYF.

The genes are TRBV2 and TRBJ2-1; TRBD1 aligns across 12 bases. The germline gives CDR1 SNHLY, CDR2 FYNNEI. The CDR3 runs 16 residues. Trimming removed 7 bases from V and 3 bases from J; junction bases left unmatched: 7. This chain's CDR3 is CASKSGTGGSYNEQFF. The CDR3 DNA sequence: TGTGCCAGCAAGTCCGGGACAGGGGGCAGCTACAATGAGCAGTTCTTC. The variable domain in full, with the rest retrieved from reference TRBV2 and TRBJ2-1, is EPEVTQTPSHQVTQMGQEVILRCVPISNHLYFYWYRQILGQKVEFLVSFYNNEISEKSEIFDDQFSVERPDGSNFTLKIRSTKLEDSAMYFCASKSGTGGSYNEQFFGPGTRLTVL.

A single count supports this clone. This chain links TRBV10-3 with TRBJ2-7, with 8 bases fitting TRBD1. The germline CDR1 and CDR2 sequences are ENHRY and SYGVKD. The CDR3 spans 13 residues. V lost 5 bases to trimming and J lost 5 bases; unmatched junction nucleotides: 5. The CDR3 protein is CAISLDRDNEQYF. The CDR3 DNA sequence: TGTGCCATCAGTCTGGACAGGGACAACGAGCAGTACTTC.

The chain joins TRBV11-1 to TRBJ1-1; D not certain. The V and J ends lost 5 bases and 8 bases respectively, with 12 bases between them. Per the germline V gene, CDR1 is SGHAT and CDR2 is FQDESV (reference sequence). The CDR3 runs 12 residues. The CDR3 DNA sequence: TGTGCCAGCAGCCCTCCCATGACAGAAGCTTTCTTT. Protein: CASSPPMTEAFF.

The chain carries TRBV7-8 and TRBJ1-1; the D gene is possibly TRBD1 (5 bases). Trimming removed 5 bases at V and 1 base at J, with 8 bases between. The CDR3 consists of 13 residues. Germline CDR1 SGHVS, CDR2 FQNEAQ. Here the CDR3 reads CASSRGSNTEAFF. CDR3 in DNA: TGTGCCAGCAGCAGGGGTTCGAACACTGAAGCTTTCTTT.

The rearrangement uses TRBV10-1 and TRBJ2-5; D gene uncertain. This CDR3 contains 13 residues. Germline assignment: CDR1 WNHNN and CDR2 SYGVQD (reference sequence). Trimming took 3 bases from V and 7 from J, leaving 12 bases between them. CDR3 bases: TGCGCCAGCAGTGATCAGATATCGGGGACCCAGTACTTC. This gives the protein CASSDQISGTQYF.

The chain couples TRBV29-1 to TRBJ1-2; no clear D. Germline loops: CDR1 SQVTM, CDR2 ANQGSEA. The ends were cut back, 7 bases at V and 8 bases at J, with 20 bases in the middle. The CDR3 loop spans 13 amino acids. DNA of the CDR3: TGCAGCGCCCAATATTGGGGTTACGACGGCTACACCTTC. It translates to CSAQYWGYDGYTF. Supplemented by reference TRBV29-1 and TRBJ1-2, the full variable domain reads SAVISQKPSRDICQRGTSLTIQCQVDSQVTMMFWYRQQPGQSLTLIATANQGSEATYESGFVIDKFPISRPNLTFSTLTVSNMSPEDSSIYLCSAQYWGYDGYTFGSGTRLTVV.

The V call is TRBV3-1 (or the pseudogene TRBV3-2), the J call TRBJ2-1; D may be TRBD2 (5 bases). Germline lookup yields CDR1 LGHDT and CDR2 YNNKEL (reference sequence). CDR3 length equals 14 residues. Trimming pared 4 bases from V and 3 bases from J, leaving 10 bases between. CDR3 sequence: CASSRGLNYNEQFF. The DNA for the CDR3 is TGTGCCAGCAGCCGTGGACTCAACTACAATGAGCAGTTCTTC.

The genes are TRBV28 and TRBJ2-1; 8 bases are a match to TRBD2. J lost 4 bases, V lost 8 bases, and 7 bases had no gene match. The germline V gene has CDR1 MDHEN and CDR2 SYDVKM. The CDR3 runs to 14 residues. The DNA of the CDR3 is TGTGCCAGCGGGGAACTAGCGGATTACAATGAGCAGTTCTTC. Translating gives CASGELADYNEQFF.

The rearrangement joins TRBV6-6 to TRBJ2-5; 7 nucleotides match TRBD1. The CDR3 is made up of 12 amino acids. The ends lost 5 bases at V and 5 bases at J; junction bases unmatched: 2. In germline, CDR1 is MNHNY, CDR2 SVGAGI (reference sequence). The CDR3 DNA reads as TGTGCCAGCAGTCAACAGGGGGAGACCCAGTACTTC. Protein sequence: CASSQQGETQYF.

This clone was counted a few times. The V and J genes are TRBV11-2 and TRBJ1-5, with D uncertain. Trimming shortened V by 10 bases and J by 11 bases, and 15 bases separated the two germline ends. CDR1 is SGHAT and CDR2 is FQNNGV in the germline V gene. The CDR3 sequence is 11 residues long. The DNA for the CDR3 is TGTGCCACCGACGGTCTAATAGCCCAGCATTTT. This translates into CATDGLIAQHF.

As DNA, the CDR3 is TGTGCCAGCAGCTTCCATACCGGGACAAATTCTGGAAACACCATATATTTT. Its translation: CASSFHTGTNSGNTIYF. The chain recombines TRBV7-2 with TRBJ1-3; tentative D call: TRBD1 (6 bases). V lost 3 bases and J 1 base, leaving 16 bases between the germline ends. CDR1 is SGHTA, CDR2 FQGNSA, per germline. This CDR3 spans 17 amino acids.

The chain employs TRBV5-1 and TRBJ2-5, with D perhaps matching TRBD2 (8 bases). Germline V gene sequence: CDR1 SGHRS, CDR2 YFSETQ. V lost 1 base to trimming and J lost 4 bases, with 17 bases between them. The CDR3 consists of 16 residues. The CDR3 region has the DNA TGCGCCAGCAGCTTGCGGGAGGGGGCGCTGGGAGAGACCCAGTACTTC. This encodes CASSLREGALGETQYF.

J is TRBJ2-2 and V is TRBV5-1, with D perhaps matching TRBD1 or TRBD2 (5 bases each). The germline V gene encodes CDR1 SGHRS and CDR2 YFSETQ. Trimming left V 7 bases short and J 2 bases short, with 15 bases between. The CDR3 sequence is 15 residues long. The CDR3 DNA sequence: TGCGCCAGCGCAACCGGGACCGACAACACCGGGGAGCTGTTTTTT. Encoded protein: CASATGTDNTGELFF. Using reference TRBV5-1 and TRBJ2-2 for the parts outside the CDR3, the full variable domain is KAGVTQTPRYLIKTRGQQVTLSCSPISGHRSVSWYQQTPGQGLQFLFEYFSETQRNKGNFPGRFSGRQFSNSRSEMNVSTLELGDSALYLCASATGTDNTGELFFGEGSRLTVL.

This rearrangement joins TRBV9 to TRBJ2-1; TRBD2 agrees at 9 bases. Germline trimming cut 2 bases from V and 0 bases from J; bases unmatched to any gene: 3. The CDR3 contains 16 residues. CDR1 is SGDLS, CDR2 YYNGEE, per germline. The CDR3 loop is CASSVPSGVSYNEQFF. DNA for the CDR3: TGTGCCAGCAGCGTGCCTAGCGGGGTCTCCTACAATGAGCAGTTCTTC. Based on the CDR3 plus reference TRBV9 and TRBJ2-1, the full variable domain is DSGVTQTPKHLITATGQRVTLRCSPRSGDLSVYWYQQSLDQGLQFLIQYYNGEERAKGNILERFSAQQFPDLHSELNLSSLELGDSALYFCASSVPSGVSYNEQFFGPGTRLTVL.

This clone was picked up many times. Other DNA sequences from this sample encode an identical CDR3 as well. The chain is built from TRBV6-6 and TRBJ2-5; D is unclear. CDR3 length: 12 amino acids. Germline-derived CDR1 and CDR2 are MNHNY and SVGAGI (reference sequence). The V and J ends lost 0 bases and 5 bases respectively, with 4 bases between them. Here the CDR3 DNA reads TGTGCCAGCAGTTACTCTTTTGAGACCCAGTACTTC. This sequence encodes CASSYSFETQYF.

The chain couples TRBV28 to TRBJ2-7, with D unclear. This CDR3 is 12 amino acids long. V was shortened by 4 bases and J by 4 bases, with 8 bases between the two germline ends. Germline loops: CDR1 MDHEN, CDR2 SYDVKM. Here the CDR3 DNA reads TGTGCCAGCAGTTCGGATTCTTACGAGCAGTACTTC. Protein: CASSSDSYEQYF.

This rearrangement joins TRBV27 to TRBJ2-7, with a weak D call TRBD2 (5 bases). Trimming took off 7 bases at V and 2 bases at J, with 42 bases between the two ends. The CDR3 runs to 23 residues. Germline CDR1 reads MNHEY; CDR2 reads SMNVEV (reference sequence). CDR3 nucleotide sequence: TGTGCCAGCACCCCGTCATCTGTCACCGATCCACTTCTTAGCACTAGTCGTCCCTACGAGCAGTACTTC. It codes for CASTPSSVTDPLLSTSRPYEQYF.

This chain links TRBV6-4 with TRBJ2-1; perhaps TRBD1 as D (6 bases). Germline loops: CDR1 MRHNA, CDR2 SNTAGT. Trimming took off 5 bases at V and 4 bases at J, with 9 bases between the two ends. CDR3 length equals 13 residues. CDR3 nucleotide sequence: TGTGCCAGCAGTCTGGACAGTTACAATGAGCAGTTCTTC. This sequence encodes CASSLDSYNEQFF.

The rearrangement uses TRBV29-1 and TRBJ2-3; D is unresolved. V lost 2 bases, J lost 0 bases, and 3 bases lay in between. The CDR3 contains 12 residues. Germline CDR1 is SQVTM and CDR2 is ANQGSEA. The CDR3 spells CSVERSTDTQYF. The CDR3, as DNA: TGCAGCGTTGAAAGGAGCACAGATACGCAGTATTTT.

This chain connects TRBV15 to TRBJ2-3; the match to TRBD2 covers 8 bases. Trimming took 8 bases from V and 7 from J; bases not matched to a gene: 11. The CDR3 covers 14 residues. The germline V gene has CDR1 LNHNV and CDR2 YYDKDF (reference sequence). The CDR3 protein is CATSPGGAVYTQYF. The CDR3 nucleotides are TGTGCCACCTCACCGGGAGGGGCTGTTTATACGCAGTATTTT.

The chain combines TRBV9 with TRBJ1-5; D is unclear. This CDR3 is 13 amino acids long. From germline, CDR1 is SGDLS and CDR2 YYNGEE. Deletions cut 0 bases from V and 5 bases from J, with 6 bases between. CDR3 sequence reads: CASSVGLDQPQHF. CDR3 sequence (DNA): TGTGCCAGCAGCGTAGGCTTGGATCAGCCCCAGCATTTT. The full variable domain, rest sourced from reference TRBV9 and TRBJ1-5, is DSGVTQTPKHLITATGQRVTLRCSPRSGDLSVYWYQQSLDQGLQFLIQYYNGEERAKGNILERFSAQQFPDLHSELNLSSLELGDSALYFCASSVGLDQPQHFGDGTRLSIL.

The chain has TRBV25-1 and TRBJ2-3; 10 bases map to TRBD1. V trimming: 1 base; J trimming: 4 bases; junction bases outside the gene matches: 2. Germline loops: CDR1 MGHDK, CDR2 SYGVNS. This CDR3 is built from 15 residues. CDR3 sequence: CASSEWGQGSDTQYF. CDR3 sequence (DNA): TGTGCCAGCAGTGAATGGGGACAGGGGTCAGATACGCAGTATTTT.